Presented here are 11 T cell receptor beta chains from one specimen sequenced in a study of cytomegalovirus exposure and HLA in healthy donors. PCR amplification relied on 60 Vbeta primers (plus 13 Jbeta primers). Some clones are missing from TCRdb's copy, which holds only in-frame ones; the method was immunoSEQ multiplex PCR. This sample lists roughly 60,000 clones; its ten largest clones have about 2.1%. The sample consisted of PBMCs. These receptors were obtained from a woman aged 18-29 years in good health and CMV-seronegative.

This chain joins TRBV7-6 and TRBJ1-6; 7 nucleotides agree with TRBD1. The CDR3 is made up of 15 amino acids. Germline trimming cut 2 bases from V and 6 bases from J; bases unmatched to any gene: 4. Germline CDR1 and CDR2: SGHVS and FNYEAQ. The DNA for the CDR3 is TGTGCCAGCAGCTTACGTGGGGACAGTAATTCACCCCTCCACTTT. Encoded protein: CASSLRGDSNSPLHF.

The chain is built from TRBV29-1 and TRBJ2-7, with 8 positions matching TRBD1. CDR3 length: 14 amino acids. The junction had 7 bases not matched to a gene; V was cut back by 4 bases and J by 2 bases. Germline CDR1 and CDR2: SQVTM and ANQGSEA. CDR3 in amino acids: CSVARGTGPYEQYF. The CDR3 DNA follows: TGCAGCGTTGCCCGTGGGACAGGACCCTACGAGCAGTACTTC.

Written as DNA, the CDR3 is TGTGCCAGCAGCCCCGGGTCTGTTGGCTACACCTTC. The encoded protein is CASSPGSVGYTF. J is TRBJ1-2 and V is TRBV5-4; D unresolved. The CDR3 loop spans 12 amino acids. Germline loops: CDR1 SGHNT, CDR2 YYREEE (reference sequence). Trimming removed 4 bases at V and 7 bases at J, with 11 bases between.

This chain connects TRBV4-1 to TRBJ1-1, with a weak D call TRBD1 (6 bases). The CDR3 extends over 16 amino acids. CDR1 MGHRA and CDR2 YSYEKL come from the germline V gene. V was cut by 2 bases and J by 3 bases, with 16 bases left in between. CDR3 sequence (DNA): TGCGCCAGCAGCCAATGGACCGGACAGCTGGACACTGAAGCTTTCTTT. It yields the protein CASSQWTGQLDTEAFF.

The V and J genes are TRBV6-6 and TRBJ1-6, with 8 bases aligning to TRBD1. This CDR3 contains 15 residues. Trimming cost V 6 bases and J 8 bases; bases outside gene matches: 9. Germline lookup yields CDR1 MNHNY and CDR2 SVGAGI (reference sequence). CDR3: CASSPGAGGYSPLHF. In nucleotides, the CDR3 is TGTGCCAGCAGCCCCGGGGCAGGGGGCTATTCACCCCTCCACTTT.

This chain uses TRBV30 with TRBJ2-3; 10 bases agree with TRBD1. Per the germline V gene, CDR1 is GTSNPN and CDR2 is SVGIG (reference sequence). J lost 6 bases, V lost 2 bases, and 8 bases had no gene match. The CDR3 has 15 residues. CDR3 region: CAWSTGQGMVDTQYF. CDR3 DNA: TGTGCCTGGAGTACGGGACAGGGGATGGTGGATACGCAGTATTTT.

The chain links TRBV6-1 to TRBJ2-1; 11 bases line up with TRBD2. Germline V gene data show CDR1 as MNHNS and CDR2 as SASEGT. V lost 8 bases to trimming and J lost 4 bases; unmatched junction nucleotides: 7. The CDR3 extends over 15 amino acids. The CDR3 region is CASGPGLAEYNEQFF. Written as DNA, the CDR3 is TGTGCCAGCGGGCCGGGACTAGCGGAGTACAATGAGCAGTTCTTC.

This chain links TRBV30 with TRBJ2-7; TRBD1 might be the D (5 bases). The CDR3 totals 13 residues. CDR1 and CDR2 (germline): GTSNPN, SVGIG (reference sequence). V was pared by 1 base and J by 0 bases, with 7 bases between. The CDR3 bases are TGTGCCTGGAGTGCGGACATCTCCTACGAGCAGTACTTC. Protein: CAWSADISYEQYF.

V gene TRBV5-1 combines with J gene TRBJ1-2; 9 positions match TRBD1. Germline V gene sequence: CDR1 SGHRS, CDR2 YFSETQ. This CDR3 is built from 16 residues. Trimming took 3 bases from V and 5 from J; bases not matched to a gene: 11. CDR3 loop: CASSWSPTGGEYGYTF. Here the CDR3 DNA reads TGCGCCAGCAGCTGGTCCCCCACAGGGGGCGAATATGGCTACACCTTC.

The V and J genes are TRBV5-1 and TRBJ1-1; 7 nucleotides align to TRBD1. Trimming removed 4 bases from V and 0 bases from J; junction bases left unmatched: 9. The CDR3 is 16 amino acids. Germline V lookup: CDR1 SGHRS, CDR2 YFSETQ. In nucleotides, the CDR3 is TGCGCCAGCAGCGAACAGACAGGGACCATGAACACTGAAGCTTTCTTT. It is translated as CASSEQTGTMNTEAFF.

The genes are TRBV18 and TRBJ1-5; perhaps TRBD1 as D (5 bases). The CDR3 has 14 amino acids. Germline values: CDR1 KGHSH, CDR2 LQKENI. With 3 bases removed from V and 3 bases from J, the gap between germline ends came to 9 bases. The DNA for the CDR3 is TGTGCCAGCTCACCCACGGGACTCAATCAGCCCCAGCATTTT. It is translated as CASSPTGLNQPQHF.